Presented here are 22 T cell receptor beta chains from one specimen sequenced in a study of blood T cell repertoires in COVID-19. Method: immunoSEQ multiplex PCR; TCRdb's copy keeps in-frame clones and lacks some. This table holds about 240,000 clones, approximately 83% found once. The specimen sequenced was PBMCs or T cells enriched from blood (not recorded which). These receptors all stem from a woman aged 40-49 years with acute COVID-19.

The chain combines TRBV5-1 with TRBJ1-1, with a tentative D call TRBD1 (5 bases). V was cut by 2 bases and J by 3 bases, with 11 bases left in between. The CDR3 is 14 amino acids. Germline loops: CDR1 SGHRS, CDR2 YFSETQ. The CDR3 spells CASSFGGADTEAFF. The CDR3 DNA is TGCGCCAGCAGCTTTGGTGGGGCTGACACTGAAGCTTTCTTT.

There are a few counts of this clone. V is TRBV11-3 and J is TRBJ2-7; 7 bases line up with TRBD1. The CDR3 totals 12 residues. Trimming removed 1 base from V and 7 bases from J; junction bases left unmatched: 1. Germline-derived CDR1 and CDR2 are SGHNT and YENEEA. In nucleotides, the CDR3 is TGTGCCAGCAGCTTAGGACAGGGAGAGCAGTACTTC. This encodes CASSLGQGEQYF.

CDR3 nucleotide sequence: TGTGCCACCAGTGATTCCGCCGGGACAGTGAACACCGGGGAGCTGTTTTTT. Amino acids: CATSDSAGTVNTGELFF. The gene calls are TRBV24-1 and TRBJ2-2; 7 bases line up with TRBD1. With 2 bases clipped from V and 1 base from J, the junction kept 6 bases outside the gene matches. The CDR3 spans 17 residues. CDR1 is KGHDR and CDR2 is SFDVKD in the germline V gene.

The chain joins TRBV6-5 to TRBJ2-1; weak D call: TRBD1 (5 bases). CDR1 MNHEY and CDR2 SVGAGI come from the germline V gene. The CDR3 consists of 13 residues. V shed 7 bases and J shed 5 bases, with 12 bases lying between them. The CDR3 DNA sequence: TGTGCCAGCATTGGCAGGGCCCACAATGAGCAGTTCTTC. This codes for CASIGRAHNEQFF.

This clone has a handful of counts. The rearrangement joins TRBV7-6 to TRBJ2-3, with D unresolved. CDR3 size: 12 residues. Germline V gives CDR1 SGHVS, CDR2 FNYEAQ. V shed 5 bases and J shed 6 bases, with 9 bases lying between them. The CDR3 here is CASSPPGDTQYF. CDR3 nucleotide sequence: TGTGCCAGCAGCCCCCCCGGGGATACGCAGTATTTT.

The chain joins TRBV25-1 to TRBJ1-1; weak D call: TRBD1 (6 bases). V gave up 6 bases and J gave up 1 base, with 15 bases separating them. CDR3 size: 15 residues. The V gene's germline CDR1 is MGHDK and CDR2 SYGVNS. The CDR3 bases are TGTGCCAGCAGCCCCCTAGGGGGACAGAACACTGAAGCTTTCTTT. This codes for CASSPLGGQNTEAFF.

The chain combines TRBV24-1 with TRBJ2-2; maybe TRBD1 (7 bases). In germline, CDR1 is KGHDR, CDR2 SFDVKD. The V and J ends lost 6 bases and 5 bases respectively, with 9 bases between them. The CDR3 has 13 amino acids. The CDR3 DNA reads TGTGCCACCAGTCAGGGGGGTACCGGGGAGCTGTTTTTT. This codes for CATSQGGTGELFF.

The V and J genes are TRBV9 and TRBJ2-7, with TRBD1 matching 7 bases. This CDR3 has 13 residues. Germline assignment: CDR1 SGDLS and CDR2 YYNGEE. V was clipped by 3 bases and J by 4 bases; unmatched bases: 4. DNA of the CDR3: TGTGCCAGCAGCGCTAACAGGGGTTACGAGCAGTACTTC. Protein sequence: CASSANRGYEQYF.

The chain employs TRBV20-1 and TRBJ2-1; D call uncertain. Trimming stripped 0 bases from V and 6 bases from J, with 3 bases between. Germline CDR1 is DFQATT and CDR2 is SNEGSKA (reference sequence). The CDR3 is 11 residues long. In nucleotides, the CDR3 is TGCAGTGCTAGAGACCTCAATGAGCAGTTCTTC. Its translation: CSARDLNEQFF.

The chain's CDR3 is CASSVPPSGVSRFYTF. The CDR3 DNA reads TGTGCCAGCAGCGTACCCCCTTCAGGGGTAAGTAGATTCTACACCTTC. The V call is TRBV9, the J call TRBJ1-2; the D gene is possibly TRBD1 (6 bases). Germline CDR1 reads SGDLS; CDR2 reads YYNGEE. This CDR3 spans 16 amino acids. V was pared by 1 base and J by 10 bases, with 23 bases between.

The chain joins TRBV20-1 to TRBJ2-1, with D unresolved. From germline, CDR1 is DFQATT and CDR2 SNEGSKA (reference sequence). The CDR3 sequence is 11 residues long. V lost 1 base to trimming and J lost 10 bases, with 8 bases between them. CDR3 region: CSARARQEQFF. Written as DNA, the CDR3 is TGCAGTGCTAGAGCGAGGCAGGAGCAGTTCTTC.

This chain links TRBV5-6 with TRBJ2-3, with TRBD1 matching 8 bases. The CDR3 length is 16 residues. Germline V CDR1 and CDR2: SGHDT, YYEEEE. V gave up 3 bases and J gave up 6 bases; unmatched junction bases: 12. This chain's CDR3 is CASSWMTGDVGDTQYF. Written as DNA, the CDR3 is TGTGCCAGCAGCTGGATGACAGGGGACGTTGGCGATACGCAGTATTTT. Using reference TRBV5-6 and TRBJ2-3 for the parts outside the CDR3, the full variable domain is DAGVTQSPTHLIKTRGQQVTLRCSPKSGHDTVSWYQQALGQGPQFIFQYYEEEERQRGNFPDRFSGHQFPNYSSELNVNALLLGDSALYLCASSWMTGDVGDTQYFGPGTRLTVL.

This clone showed up just once. The CDR3: CASSLAVGVTDTQYF. The DNA for the CDR3 is TGTGCCAGCAGCTTGGCAGTAGGGGTCACAGATACGCAGTATTTT. V gene TRBV5-4 combines with J gene TRBJ2-3, with D tentatively TRBD1 (5 bases). CDR1 and CDR2 from the germline V gene are SGHNT and YYREEE (reference sequence). The length of the CDR3 is 15 residues. Deletions cut 0 bases from V and 2 bases from J, with 10 bases between.

The rearrangement joins TRBV24-1 to TRBJ2-1, with 10 bases matching TRBD2. The CDR3 totals 14 residues. V shed 7 bases, J shed 10 bases, and the junction held 9 bases outside the gene matches. CDR1 is KGHDR, CDR2 SFDVKD, per germline. The CDR3 spells CATRTSSGRGEQFF. CDR3 in DNA: TGTGCCACCAGGACGTCTAGCGGGAGAGGCGAGCAGTTCTTC.

The chain has TRBV7-3 and TRBJ2-1, with 8 bases that match TRBD2. The CDR3 extends over 12 amino acids. The V gene end was trimmed by 1 base and the J gene end by 12 bases; junction bases not matched to a gene: 2. CDR1 and CDR2 (germline): SGHTA, FQGTGA. The CDR3 DNA is TGTGCCAGCAGCTTAATAGCGGGAAGGCAGTTCTTC. As protein: CASSLIAGRQFF.

The chain carries TRBV19 and TRBJ2-7, with 9 bases aligning to TRBD2. The CDR3 is 15 residues long. Trimming removed 5 bases from V and 4 bases from J; junction bases left unmatched: 9. The germline CDR1 and CDR2 sequences are LNHDA and SQIVND (reference sequence). DNA of the CDR3: TGTGCCAGTAGTTCCCTGGCGGGAGGGACTTACGAGCAGTACTTC. The encoded protein is CASSSLAGGTYEQYF.

This chain links TRBV2 with TRBJ2-1; D perhaps matches TRBD2 (6 bases). Trimming took 1 base from V and 3 from J, leaving 13 bases between them. The CDR3 is made up of 16 amino acids. Germline-derived CDR1 and CDR2 are SNHLY and FYNNEI. The CDR3 DNA sequence: TGTGCCAGCAGTGAAGTAACTAGCAAATTCTACAATGAGCAGTTCTTC. Protein sequence: CASSEVTSKFYNEQFF.

The chain carries TRBV9 and TRBJ1-3; a possible D gene is TRBD1 (5 bases). V lost 0 bases to trimming and J lost 4 bases, with 11 bases between them. Germline lookup yields CDR1 SGDLS and CDR2 YYNGEE. The CDR3 loop spans 15 amino acids. This chain's CDR3 is CASSVEGQSGNTIYF. For the CDR3, the DNA is TGTGCCAGCAGCGTAGAGGGGCAGTCCGGAAACACCATATATTTT. Combining the CDR3 with reference TRBV9 and TRBJ1-3 gives the whole variable domain DSGVTQTPKHLITATGQRVTLRCSPRSGDLSVYWYQQSLDQGLQFLIQYYNGEERAKGNILERFSAQQFPDLHSELNLSSLELGDSALYFCASSVEGQSGNTIYFGEGSWLTVV.

V and J are TRBV15 and TRBJ2-2, with D uncertain. This CDR3 comprises 12 residues. V was shortened by 5 bases and J by 3 bases, with 4 bases between the two germline ends. Germline V gene sequence: CDR1 LNHNV, CDR2 YYDKDF (reference sequence). CDR3 amino acids: CATSPYTGELFF. The CDR3 DNA is TGTGCCACCAGCCCCTACACCGGGGAGCTGTTTTTT.

This clone was seen a handful of times. Other DNA sequences within the sample encode an identical CDR3. The chain links TRBV3-1 (or the pseudogene TRBV3-2) to TRBJ1-6; no firm D call. The CDR3 length is 14 residues. V was clipped by 0 bases and J by 7 bases, with 7 bases between them. The germline V gene has CDR1 LGHDT and CDR2 YNNKEL (reference sequence). This CDR3 is CASSQDLRNSPLHF. DNA of the CDR3: TGTGCCAGCAGCCAAGATCTGAGAAATTCACCCCTCCACTTT.

This sequence joins TRBV25-1 and TRBJ2-1; 9 bases align to TRBD2. Germline V CDR1 and CDR2: MGHDK, SYGVNS. The CDR3 is made up of 15 amino acids. Trimming at V came to 4 bases and at J to 5 bases, leaving 6 bases not matched to a gene. This CDR3 is CASSAGTSSNNEQFF. The CDR3 DNA follows: TGTGCCAGCAGTGCCGGGACTAGCAGTAACAATGAGCAGTTCTTC.

V is TRBV27 and J is TRBJ1-2; D is possibly TRBD1 (6 bases). The CDR3 consists of 16 residues. Germline CDR1 is MNHEY and CDR2 is SMNVEV (reference sequence). V lost 5 bases and J 5 bases, leaving 21 bases between the germline ends. The DNA for the CDR3 is TGTGCCAGCAGTACCCGGGACACGTTAACGGGGTATGGCTACACCTTC. It is translated as CASSTRDTLTGYGYTF.